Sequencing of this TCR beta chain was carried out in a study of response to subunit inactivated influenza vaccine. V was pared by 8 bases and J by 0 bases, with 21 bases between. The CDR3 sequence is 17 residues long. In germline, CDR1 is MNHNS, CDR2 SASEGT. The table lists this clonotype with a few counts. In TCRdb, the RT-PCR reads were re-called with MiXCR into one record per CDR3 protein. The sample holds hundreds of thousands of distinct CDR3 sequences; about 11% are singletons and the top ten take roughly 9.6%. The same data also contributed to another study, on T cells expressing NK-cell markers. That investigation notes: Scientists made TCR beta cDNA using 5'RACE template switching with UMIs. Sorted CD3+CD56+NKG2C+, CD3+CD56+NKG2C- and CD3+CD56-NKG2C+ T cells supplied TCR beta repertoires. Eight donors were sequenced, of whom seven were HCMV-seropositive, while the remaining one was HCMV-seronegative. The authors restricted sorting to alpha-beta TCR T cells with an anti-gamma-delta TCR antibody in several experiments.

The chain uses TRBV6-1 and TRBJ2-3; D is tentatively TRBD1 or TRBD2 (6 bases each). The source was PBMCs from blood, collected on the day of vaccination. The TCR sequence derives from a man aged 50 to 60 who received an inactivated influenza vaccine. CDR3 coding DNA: TGTGCCAGCCGGAGGGGGAACAGGATTCCTAGCACAGATACGCAGTATTTT. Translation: CASRRGNRIPSTDTQYF.